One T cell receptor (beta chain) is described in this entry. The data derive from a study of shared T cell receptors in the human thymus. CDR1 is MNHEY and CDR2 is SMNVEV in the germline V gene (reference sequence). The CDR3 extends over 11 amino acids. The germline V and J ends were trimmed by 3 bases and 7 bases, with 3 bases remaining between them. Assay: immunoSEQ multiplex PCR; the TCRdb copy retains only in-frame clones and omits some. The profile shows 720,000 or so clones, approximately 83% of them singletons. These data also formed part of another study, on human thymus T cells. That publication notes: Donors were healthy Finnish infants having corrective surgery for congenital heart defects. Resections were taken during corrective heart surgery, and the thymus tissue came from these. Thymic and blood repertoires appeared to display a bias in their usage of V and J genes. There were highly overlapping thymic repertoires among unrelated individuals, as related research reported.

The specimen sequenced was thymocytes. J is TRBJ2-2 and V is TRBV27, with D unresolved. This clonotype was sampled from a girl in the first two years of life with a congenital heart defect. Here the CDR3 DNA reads TGTGCCAGCAGTTTTCACGGGGAGCTGTTTTTT. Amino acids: CASSFHGELFF.